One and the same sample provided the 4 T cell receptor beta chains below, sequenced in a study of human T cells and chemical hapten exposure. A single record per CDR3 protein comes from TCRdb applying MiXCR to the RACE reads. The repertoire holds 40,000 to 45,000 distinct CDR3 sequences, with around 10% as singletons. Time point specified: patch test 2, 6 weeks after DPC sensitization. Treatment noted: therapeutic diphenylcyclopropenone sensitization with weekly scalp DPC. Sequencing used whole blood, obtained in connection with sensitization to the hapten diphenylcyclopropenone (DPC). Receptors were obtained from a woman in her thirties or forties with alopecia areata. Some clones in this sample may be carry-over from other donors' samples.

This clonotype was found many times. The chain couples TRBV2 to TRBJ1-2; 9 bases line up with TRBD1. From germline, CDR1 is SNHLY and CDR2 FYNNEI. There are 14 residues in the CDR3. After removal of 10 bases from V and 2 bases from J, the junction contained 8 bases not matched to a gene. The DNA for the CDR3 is TGTGCCACTCCCCGGGACAGGGCAAACTATGGCTACACCTTC. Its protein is CATPRDRANYGYTF.

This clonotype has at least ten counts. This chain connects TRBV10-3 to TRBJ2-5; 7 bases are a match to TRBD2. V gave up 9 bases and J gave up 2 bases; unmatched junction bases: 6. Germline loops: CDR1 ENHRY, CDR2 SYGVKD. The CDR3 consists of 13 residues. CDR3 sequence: CAIKGTTQETQYF. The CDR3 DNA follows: TGTGCCATAAAGGGGACTACACAAGAGACCCAGTACTTC.

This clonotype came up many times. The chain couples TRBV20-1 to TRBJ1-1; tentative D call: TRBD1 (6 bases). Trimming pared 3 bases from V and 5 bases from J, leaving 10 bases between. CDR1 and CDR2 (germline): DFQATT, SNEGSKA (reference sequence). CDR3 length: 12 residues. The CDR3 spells CSARGTKTEAFF. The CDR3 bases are TGCAGTGCTAGGGGGACAAAGACTGAAGCTTTCTTT.

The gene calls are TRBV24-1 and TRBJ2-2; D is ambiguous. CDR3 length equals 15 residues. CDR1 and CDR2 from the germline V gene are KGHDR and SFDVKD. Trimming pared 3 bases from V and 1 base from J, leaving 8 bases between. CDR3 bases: TGTGCCACCAGTGATAACGACAAGAACACCGGGGAGCTGTTTTTT. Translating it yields CATSDNDKNTGELFF.